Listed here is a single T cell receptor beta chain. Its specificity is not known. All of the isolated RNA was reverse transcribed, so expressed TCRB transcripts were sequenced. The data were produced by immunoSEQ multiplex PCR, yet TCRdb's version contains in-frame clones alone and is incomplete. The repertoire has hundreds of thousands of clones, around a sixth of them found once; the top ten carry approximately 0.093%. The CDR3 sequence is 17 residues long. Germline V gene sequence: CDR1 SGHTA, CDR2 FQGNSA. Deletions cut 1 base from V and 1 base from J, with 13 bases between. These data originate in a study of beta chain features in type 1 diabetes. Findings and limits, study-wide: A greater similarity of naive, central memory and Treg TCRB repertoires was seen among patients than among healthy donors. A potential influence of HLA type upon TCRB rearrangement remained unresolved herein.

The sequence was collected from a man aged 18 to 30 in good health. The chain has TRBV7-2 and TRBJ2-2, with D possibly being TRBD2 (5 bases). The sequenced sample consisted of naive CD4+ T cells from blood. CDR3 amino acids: CASSLVMAGGNTGELFF. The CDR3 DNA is TGTGCCAGCAGCTTAGTGATGGCGGGTGGGAACACCGGGGAGCTGTTTTTT.